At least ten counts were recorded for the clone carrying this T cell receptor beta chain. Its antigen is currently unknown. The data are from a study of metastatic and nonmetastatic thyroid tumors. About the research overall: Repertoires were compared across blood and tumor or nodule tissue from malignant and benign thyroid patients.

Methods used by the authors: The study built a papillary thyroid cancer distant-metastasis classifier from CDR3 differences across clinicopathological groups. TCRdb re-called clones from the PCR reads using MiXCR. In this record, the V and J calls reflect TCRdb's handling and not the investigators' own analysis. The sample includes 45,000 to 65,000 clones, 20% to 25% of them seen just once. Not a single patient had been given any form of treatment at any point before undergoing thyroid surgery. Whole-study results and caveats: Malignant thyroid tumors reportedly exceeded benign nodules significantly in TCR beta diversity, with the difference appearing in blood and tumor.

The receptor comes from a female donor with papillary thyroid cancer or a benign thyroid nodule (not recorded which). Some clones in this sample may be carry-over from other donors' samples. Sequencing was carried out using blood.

This CDR3 is CASSLTGTGGYEQYF. The CDR3 DNA reads as TGTGCCAGCAGCTTAACGGGGACAGGGGGCTACGAGCAGTACTTC. The chain employs TRBV7-3 and TRBJ2-7, with TRBD1 identical over 11 bases. This CDR3 comprises 15 residues. Germline V gene data show CDR1 as SGHTA and CDR2 as FQGTGA. V was clipped by 0 bases and J by 3 bases; unmatched bases: 1. Full variable domain (outside the CDR3, taken from reference TRBV7-3 and TRBJ2-7): GAGVSQTPSNKVTEKGKYVELRCDPISGHTALYWYRQSLGQGPEFLIYFQGTGAADDSGLPNDRFFAVRPEGSVSTLKIQRTERGDSAVYLCASSLTGTGGYEQYFGPGTRLTVT.